This is a list of T cell receptor beta chains from one sample in a study of T cell responses to AZD1222 COVID-19 vaccine. Only in-frame clones appear in the TCRdb table, and some are missing; sequencing was by immunoSEQ multiplex PCR. Counted here are around 83,000 clones, over 75% occurring once; the ten biggest clones make up about 19%. Sequencing used peripheral blood, obtained on day 0 of AZD1222 vaccination. These receptor sequences come from an adult in good health. CDR3s include the opening cysteine and the closing phenylalanine or tryptophan. A D gene is named only where the DNA matches it firmly. The size field is filled for only some rows; it gives once, few, many or a size class.

J gene | clone size | V gene | D gene | CDR3 protein | CDR3 DNA
TRBJ2-7 | NA | TRBV5-4 | NA | CASSSQGGWSSYEQYF | TGTGCCAGCAGCTCTCAAGGGGGATGGAGCTCCTACGAGCAGTACTTC
TRBJ2-7 | NA | TRBV18 | NA | CASSPGVSYEQYF | TGTGCCAGCTCACCAGGTGTCTCCTACGAGCAGTACTTC
TRBJ1-1 | NA | TRBV9 | NA | CASSQAPNTEAFF | TGTGCCAGCAGCCAGGCCCCGAACACTGAAGCTTTCTTT
TRBJ2-1 | once | TRBV11-2 | TRBD2 | CASSLSQRGRHEQFF | TGTGCCAGCAGCTTAAGCCAGCGGGGGAGGCATGAGCAGTTCTTC
TRBJ1-5 | NA | TRBV5-4 | TRBD1 | CASSRDRVQPQHF | TGTGCCAGCAGTCGGGACAGGGTGCAGCCCCAGCATTTT
TRBJ1-4 | NA | TRBV19 | NA | CASSRRGRGEKLFF | TGTGCCAGTAGTAGGCGGGGAAGAGGCGAAAAACTGTTTTTT
TRBJ1-1 | NA | TRBV6-2/TRBV6-3 | NA | CASSYLRTEAFF | TGTGCCAGCAGTTACTTGCGTACTGAAGCTTTCTTT
TRBJ2-7 | NA | TRBV28 | NA | CASSFGAGQGGSYEQYF | TGTGCCAGCAGTTTTGGGGCCGGGCAGGGCGGGTCCTACGAGCAGTACTTC
TRBJ2-4 | NA | TRBV19 | TRBD2 | CASSMTGGPNIQYF | TGTGCCAGTAGTATGACGGGAGGGCCCAACATTCAGTACTTC
TRBJ1-1 | NA | TRBV3-1/TRBV3-2 | NA | CASSQRAREAFF | TGTGCCAGCAGCCAGAGGGCTCGGGAAGCTTTCTTT
TRBJ2-1 | NA | TRBV5-1 | TRBD2 | CASSLASGLAGGSSYNEQFF | TGCGCCAGCAGCTTGGCCTCGGGACTAGCGGGAGGGAGCTCCTACAATGAGCAGTTCTTC
TRBJ2-2 | NA | TRBV9 | NA | CASSATPLRSGELFF | TGTGCCAGCAGCGCAACGCCCCTCAGATCCGGGGAGCTGTTTTTT
TRBJ1-6 | NA | TRBV27 | NA | CASSLGLNSNSPLHF | TGTGCCAGCAGTTTGGGGCTAAACAGTAATTCACCCCTCCACTTT
TRBJ2-7 | NA | TRBV19 | TRBD1 | CASSIGQGSSYEQYF | TGTGCCAGTAGTATAGGACAGGGGAGCTCCTACGAGCAGTACTTC
TRBJ2-6 | NA | TRBV5-4 | NA | CASSSTGRFAGANVLTF | TGTGCCAGCAGCTCCACGGGGAGGTTCGCTGGGGCCAACGTCCTGACTTTC
TRBJ1-1 | NA | TRBV12-3/TRBV12-4 | NA | CASSSMLEAFF | TGTGCCAGCAGCAGTATGTTGGAAGCTTTCTTT
TRBJ2-5 | NA | TRBV14 | NA | CASSQDPAERRETQYF | TGTGCCAGCAGCCAAGATCCCGCAGAACGAAGAGAGACCCAGTACTTC
TRBJ1-1 | NA | TRBV4-3 | TRBD1 | CASSQGQVQLGTENTEAFF | TGCGCCAGCAGCCAAGGTCAGGTCCAATTGGGGACAGAGAACACTGAAGCTTTCTTT
TRBJ1-5 | few | TRBV7-2 | NA | CASSKNQGNQPQHF | TGTGCCAGCAGCAAAAATCAGGGGAATCAGCCCCAGCATTTT
TRBJ2-5 | NA | TRBV7-9 | TRBD2 | CASSLGLGETQYF | TGTGCCAGCAGCTTGGGACTAGGAGAGACCCAGTACTTC
TRBJ2-7 | few | TRBV4-3 | NA | CASSQERQASSYEQYF | TGCGCCAGCAGCCAAGAGAGACAGGCCTCCTCCTACGAGCAGTACTTC
TRBJ2-2 | NA | TRBV25-1 | NA | CASRDSASTGELFF | TGTGCCAGCAGGGACAGTGCCTCGACCGGGGAGCTGTTTTTT
TRBJ1-2 | once | TRBV14 | NA | CASSPGAAFYGYTF | TGTGCCAGCAGCCCAGGGGCCGCTTTCTATGGCTACACCTTC
TRBJ1-1 | NA | TRBV27 | NA | CASSLEGRGEAFF | TGTGCCAGCAGTTTAGAGGGGCGAGGAGAAGCTTTCTTT
TRBJ1-5 | NA | TRBV12-3/TRBV12-4 | NA | CASSLDRRPQHF | TGTGCCAGCAGTTTGGACCGCCGGCCCCAGCATTTT
TRBJ1-5 | NA | TRBV24-1 | TRBD1 | CATSDSDRGLGNQPQHF | TGTGCCACCAGTGATTCGGACAGGGGTCTTGGCAATCAGCCCCAGCATTTT
TRBJ1-1 | once | TRBV2 | NA | CASSEAERMNTEAFF | TGTGCCAGCAGTGAAGCGGAACGGATGAACACTGAAGCTTTCTTT
TRBJ2-7 | NA | TRBV7-9 | TRBD2 | CASSPSGVSYEQYF | TGTGCCAGCAGCCCAAGCGGGGTAAGCTACGAGCAGTACTTC
TRBJ2-2 | NA | TRBV2 | NA | CASSGQLMGELFF | TGTGCCAGCAGTGGGCAGCTAATGGGGGAGCTGTTTTTT
TRBJ1-1 | NA | TRBV6-5 | NA | CASSYSLNTEAFF | TGTGCCAGCAGTTACTCTCTGAACACTGAAGCTTTCTTT
TRBJ1-6 | once | TRBV7-9 | NA | CASSLEPGSYNSPLHF | TGTGCCAGCAGCTTAGAGCCCGGCTCCTATAATTCACCCCTCCACTTT
TRBJ2-3 | NA | TRBV6-5 | NA | CASSYRGARTDTQYF | TGTGCCAGCAGTTACCGGGGGGCGAGGACAGATACGCAGTATTTT
TRBJ1-1 | NA | TRBV6-2/TRBV6-3 | NA | CASSYSIVTEAFF | TGTGCCAGCAGTTACTCGATAGTCACTGAAGCTTTCTTT
TRBJ2-6 | NA | TRBV24-1 | TRBD2 | CASRASGSGANVLTF | TGTGCCAGCAGGGCTAGCGGGAGCGGGGCCAACGTCCTGACTTTC
TRBJ1-1 | NA | TRBV5-4 | NA | CASSPPSNTEAFF | TGTGCCAGCAGCCCCCCTTCCAACACTGAAGCTTTCTTT
TRBJ1-5 | few | TRBV19 | NA | CASSILGQPNQPQHF | TGTGCCAGTAGTATTTTGGGCCAGCCCAATCAGCCCCAGCATTTT
TRBJ1-6 | NA | TRBV7-3 | NA | CASSYQADGSPLHF | TGTGCCAGCAGCTACCAGGCCGACGGTTCACCCCTCCACTTT
TRBJ2-2 | NA | TRBV5-6 | NA | CASSLAGELFF | TGTGCCAGCAGCTTAGCTGGGGAGCTGTTTTTT
TRBJ2-5 | NA | TRBV7-3 | NA | CASSLNLGETQYF | TGTGCCAGCAGCTTAAATTTGGGAGAGACCCAGTACTTC
TRBJ1-5 | NA | TRBV28 | TRBD1 | CASSTGTAQPQHF | TGTGCCAGCAGTACCGGGACAGCTCAGCCCCAGCATTTT
TRBJ2-5 | NA | TRBV5-5 | TRBD1 | CASSLVTGGEGKETQYF | TGTGCCAGCAGCTTGGTAACAGGGGGCGAGGGTAAAGAGACCCAGTACTTC
TRBJ2-2 | NA | TRBV12-5 | TRBD1 | CASGSPGQTNTGELFF | TGTGCTAGTGGTTCGCCGGGACAGACGAACACCGGGGAGCTGTTTTTT
TRBJ1-2 | NA | TRBV29-1 | NA | CSVRPTTGGYTF | TGCAGCGTGAGACCGACGACGGGGGGCTACACCTTC
TRBJ2-1 | NA | TRBV24-1 | TRBD2 | CATSDPSGRANYEQFF | TGTGCCACCAGTGATCCGAGCGGGAGGGCGAACTATGAGCAGTTCTTC
TRBJ2-7 | NA | TRBV7-8 | NA | CASSLLAGSYEQYF | TGTGCCAGCAGCTTACTAGCCGGTTCCTACGAGCAGTACTTC
TRBJ1-2 | NA | TRBV28 | TRBD1 | CARRKTGGYGYTF | TGTGCCAGAAGAAAAACAGGGGGCTATGGCTACACCTTC
TRBJ1-2 | NA | TRBV27 | NA | CASSLARNYGYTF | TGTGCCAGCAGTTTGGCAAGGAACTATGGCTACACCTTC
TRBJ2-2 | once | TRBV6-2/TRBV6-3 | NA | CASSYFAGELFF | TGTGCCAGCAGTTATTTTGCCGGGGAGCTGTTTTTT
TRBJ1-5 | NA | TRBV6-5 | TRBD1 | CASSPGQYSNQPQHF | TGTGCCAGCAGCCCGGGACAGTATAGCAATCAGCCCCAGCATTTT